Listed below are T cell receptor beta chains from one sample, sequenced in a study of beta chain features in type 1 diabetes. Assay used: immunoSEQ multiplex PCR; TCRdb lists only in-frame clones, some missing. The top ten hold less than 0.02% of the sample, which has hundreds of thousands of clones, roughly 15% seen once. Sequenced: naive CD4+ T cells from blood. These receptors all stem from a man aged 18-30 years with type 1 diabetes. Both conserved end residues are trimmed from each CDR3.

j_gene	v_gene	CDR3aa
TRBJ2-1	TRBV2	ASSELRTSGGGEQF
TRBJ2-1	TRBV5-1	ASSLEGGFYNEQF
TRBJ1-5	TRBV28	ASSWGQALNQPQH
TRBJ2-1	TRBV28	ASRTYNEQF
TRBJ2-3	TRBV6-5	ASRTGQLDTQY
TRBJ2-2	TRBV6-6	ASSYRGLADAGELF
TRBJ1-1	TRBV11-2	ASSPRRGNTEAF
TRBJ2-1	TRBV7-8	ASSLVGSSGSSYNEQF
TRBJ2-5	TRBV10-3	AISGSSEGRETQY
TRBJ2-3	TRBV7-2	ASSSRRVGGGPALDTQY
TRBJ1-1	TRBV9	ASSVGRGNTEAF
TRBJ2-5	TRBV5-4	ASSQDRWVGGDQETQY
TRBJ2-3	TRBV5-1	ASSFQGGTDTQY
TRBJ2-6	TRBV5-4	ASSLLYSGANVLT
TRBJ2-7	TRBV30	AWSFKDRGYEQY
TRBJ1-1	TRBV7-9	ASSLDDRSVEAF
TRBJ1-2	TRBV30	AWSVLWLEGYT
TRBJ2-1	TRBV4-3	ASSPKAGRSYNEQF
TRBJ2-1	TRBV21-1	ASSKEGGGISYNEQF
TRBJ2-1	TRBV5-1	ASSLDIQQF
TRBJ1-1	TRBV30	AWSTTGRTEAF
TRBJ2-6	TRBV6-6	ASSYVGSGANVLT
TRBJ2-7	TRBV7-2	ASSFIGAYEQY
TRBJ2-3	TRBV4-1	ASSQPTRVGDTQY
TRBJ2-2	TRBV5-6	ASSSFLRGSNTGELF
TRBJ2-3	TRBV5-1	ASSLEQGSDTQY
TRBJ1-2	TRBV7-2	ASSAGTGGAVYGYT
TRBJ2-4	TRBV5-5	ASSISPGQGAKNIQY
TRBJ2-1	TRBV28	ATYERGGSYNEQF
TRBJ1-4	TRBV29-1	VAGATNEKLF
TRBJ1-1	TRBV11-2	ASSIPTGTSTEAF
TRBJ2-4	TRBV11-2	ASSLVAQGGTKNIQY
TRBJ2-5	TRBV28	ASSSTGEETQY
TRBJ2-3	TRBV6-5	ASSRILAGRDTQY
TRBJ1-2	TRBV29-1	SVVSDRDRDYGYT
TRBJ2-4	TRBV28	ASSHPSAGRNIQY
TRBJ2-1	TRBV25-1	ASSPLAGSYNEQF
TRBJ2-1	TRBV12-2	ASRGFLAGTDNEQF
TRBJ1-5	TRBV7-2	ASSLRSGNSQPQH
TRBJ2-3	TRBV6-5	ASSWTSGGAMDTQY
TRBJ2-3	TRBV4-1	ASSQDVGIAAPRADTQY
TRBJ2-7	TRBV9	ASSVDPGSSYEQY
TRBJ1-5	TRBV11-2	ASSWGGSNQPQH
TRBJ2-3	TRBV7-2	ASSLAGGWSTDTQY
TRBJ2-1	TRBV15	ATGTYNEQF
TRBJ2-3	TRBV7-2	ASSPTGGRGTQY